This T cell receptor beta chain is drawn from a study of CD8+ T cells in alopecia areata. The germline V gene encodes CDR1 NSHNY and CDR2 SYGAGN. This CDR3 has 15 amino acids. V gave up 3 bases and J gave up 0 bases; unmatched junction bases: 6. In this sample, this clone turned up a few times. The antigen remains unidentified. The genes are named according to mouse. Read coverage stops 4 residues before the CDR3 terminus; the germline J gene supplies the remainder. RNA was isolated and reverse transcribed to cDNA, the sequencing template. Assay: immunoSEQ multiplex PCR; the TCRdb copy retains only in-frame clones and omits some. This sample comprises roughly 260,000 clones, none seen once only. Overall study findings and caveats: Affected lesional scalp, above all in alopecia totalis/universalis, was more clonal than normal scalp. It was less clear whether patients shared TCRs than it was in mice, possibly because of HLA.

Scientists pooled cutaneous lymph node cells and sorted them on CD4, CD8alpha, NKG2D, NKG2ACE and other markers. This TCR was recovered from a C3H/HeJ mouse with alopecia areata. The strain's MHC: H2-k. The V and J genes are TRBV13-1 and TRBJ2-7, with TRBD2 identical over 7 bases. Sequenced sample: CD4+ T cells sorted from a lymph node. The CDR3 spells CASSGTGASSYEQYF. Partial CDR3 DNA: TGTGCCAGCAGTGGGACTGGCGCCAGCTCCTAT.